The 16 T cell receptor beta chains below were found in one sample sequenced in a study of cytomegalovirus exposure and HLA in healthy donors. The PCR made use of 60 Vbeta and 13 Jbeta primers. TCRdb keeps only in-frame clones here, not all; method: immunoSEQ multiplex PCR. The sample holds 130,000 or so clones, 65% to 85% seen once. The material sequenced was PBMCs. The source is a woman between 18 and 30 years old in good health and CMV-seronegative.

This chain uses TRBV6-5 with TRBJ2-6; unclear D gene. The CDR3 spans 13 residues. CDR1 and CDR2 (germline): MNHEY, SVGAGI. V dropped 5 bases and J dropped 1 base, with 3 bases sitting between them. The CDR3 bases are TGTGCCAGCAGTATATCTGGGGCCAACGTCCTGACTTTC. Its protein product is CASSISGANVLTF.

The chain employs TRBV4-1 and TRBJ2-1; 8 bases are a match to TRBD1. This CDR3 spans 16 amino acids. The junction had 9 bases not matched to a gene; V was cut back by 3 bases and J by 5 bases. Germline V gene data show CDR1 as MGHRA and CDR2 as YSYEKL. The CDR3 DNA follows: TGCGCCAGCAGCCAGGGTGGACAGGGTCGTAACAATGAGCAGTTCTTC. This encodes CASSQGGQGRNNEQFF.

This clone was detected only a few times. This chain links TRBV5-1 with TRBJ2-3; D is unclear. Looked up from germline, CDR1 is SGHRS and CDR2 is YFSETQ. The CDR3 length is 15 residues. V lost 4 bases and J 3 bases, leaving 15 bases between the germline ends. CDR3 residues: CASSPPTGTTDTQYF. CDR3 coding DNA: TGCGCCAGCAGCCCCCCGACGGGTACAACAGATACGCAGTATTTT.

V usage is TRBV5-1 and J usage is TRBJ1-2; D perhaps matches TRBD1 (5 bases). CDR1 and CDR2 (germline): SGHRS, YFSETQ. Trimming took off 2 bases at V and 7 bases at J, with 12 bases between the two ends. This CDR3 has 13 residues. CDR3: CASSFQGNVGYTF. The CDR3 DNA reads as TGCGCCAGCAGCTTCCAGGGAAACGTTGGCTACACCTTC.

CDR3 sequence (DNA): TGTGCCAGCAGTTACTCGGCAGGAACCTACGAGCAGTACTTC. It translates to CASSYSAGTYEQYF. The J gene is TRBJ2-7, the V gene TRBV6-5; D is ambiguous. CDR1 and CDR2 from the germline V gene are MNHEY and SVGAGI. CDR3 length equals 14 residues. V lost 0 bases to trimming and J lost 2 bases, with 8 bases between them.

The genes are TRBV29-1 and TRBJ2-5; 9 nucleotides line up with TRBD2. Germline-derived CDR1 and CDR2 are SQVTM and ANQGSEA. CDR3 size: 15 residues. V trimming: 4 bases; J trimming: 6 bases; junction bases outside the gene matches: 12. The CDR3 region is CSVGVAGALGKTQYF. CDR3 DNA sequence: TGCAGCGTTGGGGTAGCGGGAGCTTTGGGAAAGACCCAGTACTTC. The entire variable domain, with the rest obtained from reference TRBV29-1 and TRBJ2-5, is as follows: SAVISQKPSRDICQRGTSLTIQCQVDSQVTMMFWYRQQPGQSLTLIATANQGSEATYESGFVIDKFPISRPNLTFSTLTVSNMSPEDSSIYLCSVGVAGALGKTQYFGPGTRLLVL.

The rearrangement joins TRBV4-2 to TRBJ2-1, with 11 bases identical to TRBD2. The germline V gene encodes CDR1 LGHNA and CDR2 YNFKEQ. J lost 0 bases, V lost 3 bases, and 10 bases had no gene match. This CDR3 comprises 19 residues. The CDR3 reads CASSQTGTSGRLSYNEQFF. In DNA form, the CDR3 reads TGTGCCAGCAGCCAGACCGGGACTAGCGGACGACTCTCCTACAATGAGCAGTTCTTC.

In its sample, this clone was seen a few times. V and J are TRBV7-9 and TRBJ2-7, with D possibly matching TRBD2 (6 bases). Per the germline V gene, CDR1 is SEHNR and CDR2 is FQNEAQ (reference sequence). V gave up 2 bases and J gave up 5 bases, with 13 bases separating them. The CDR3 extends over 14 amino acids. CDR3 region: CASSLPGSPDEQYF. The CDR3 bases are TGTGCCAGCAGCTTACCCGGGAGTCCCGACGAGCAGTACTTC.

The chain couples TRBV4-2 to TRBJ2-7, with D possibly TRBD1 on 6 matching bases. Trimming removed 0 bases at V and 3 bases at J, with 15 bases between. In germline, CDR1 is LGHNA, CDR2 YNFKEQ. The CDR3 length is 16 residues. This CDR3 is CASSQEYGKGGYEQYF. Here the CDR3 DNA reads TGTGCCAGCAGCCAAGAATACGGGAAAGGGGGCTACGAGCAGTACTTC.

The sample holds a few counts of this clone. The V call is TRBV5-4, the J call TRBJ2-5, with D perhaps TRBD2 (5 bases). Germline CDR1 reads SGHNT; CDR2 reads YYREEE (reference sequence). Trimming removed 4 bases at V and 5 bases at J, with 9 bases between. This CDR3 region has 12 residues. In nucleotides, the CDR3 is TGTGCCAGCAGCCACCCGGGGGAGACCCAGTACTTC. Amino acids: CASSHPGETQYF. Full variable domain (missing parts from reference TRBV5-4 and TRBJ2-5): ETGVTQSPTHLIKTRGQQVTLRCSSQSGHNTVSWYQQALGQGPQFIFQYYREEENGRGNFPPRFSGLQFPNYSSELNVNALELDDSALYLCASSHPGETQYFGPGTRLLVL.

The gene calls are TRBV15 and TRBJ2-7, with D perhaps matching TRBD2 (6 bases). This CDR3 has 14 residues. CDR1 and CDR2 (germline): LNHNV, YYDKDF (reference sequence). Trimming took off 4 bases at V and 3 bases at J, with 13 bases between the two ends. CDR3 protein: CATSTAAGGYEQYF. In DNA, the CDR3 is TGTGCCACCAGCACAGCAGCCGGGGGCTACGAGCAGTACTTC.

This clone has just a few counts. This chain's CDR3 is CAWSVQKGTNEKLFF. The CDR3 DNA sequence: TGTGCCTGGAGTGTACAGAAGGGGACTAATGAAAAACTGTTTTTT. This chain joins TRBV30 and TRBJ1-4; the D gene is possibly TRBD1 (5 bases). The CDR3 spans 15 residues. Germline V gives CDR1 GTSNPN, CDR2 SVGIG (reference sequence). V was pared by 0 bases and J by 2 bases, with 10 bases between. Full variable domain (rest looked up from reference TRBV30 and TRBJ1-4): SQTIHQWPATLVQPVGSPLSLECTVEGTSNPNLYWYRQAAGRGLQLLFYSVGIGQISSEVPQNLSASRPQDRQFILSSKKLLLSDSGFYLCAWSVQKGTNEKLFFGSGTQLSVL.

Ten or more counts support this clone. V and J are TRBV6-5 and TRBJ1-2; D gene unclear. Germline CDR1 is MNHEY and CDR2 is SVGAGI. V was clipped by 6 bases and J by 8 bases, with 19 bases between them. The CDR3 loop spans 14 amino acids. CDR3 in amino acids: CASSRPGEEKGYTF. The CDR3 DNA is TGTGCCAGCAGCCGTCCTGGGGAGGAGAAGGGCTACACCTTC.

This sequence joins TRBV5-6 and TRBJ2-1, with 9 positions matching TRBD2. The CDR3 has 17 amino acids. Germline V gene data show CDR1 as SGHDT and CDR2 as YYEEEE. V shed 5 bases, J shed 1 base, and the junction held 10 bases outside the gene matches. The CDR3: CASSSSGLASSYNEQFF. CDR3 bases: TGTGCCAGCAGTTCGAGCGGACTAGCGAGTTCCTACAATGAGCAGTTCTTC. Drawing the rest from reference TRBV5-6 and TRBJ2-1, the complete variable domain is DAGVTQSPTHLIKTRGQQVTLRCSPKSGHDTVSWYQQALGQGPQFIFQYYEEEERQRGNFPDRFSGHQFPNYSSELNVNALLLGDSALYLCASSSSGLASSYNEQFFGPGTRLTVL.

The V call is TRBV7-9, the J call TRBJ2-2; D gene uncertain. The V and J ends lost 5 bases and 6 bases respectively, with 10 bases between them. This CDR3 is 13 amino acids long. Per germline, CDR1 SEHNR and CDR2 FQNEAQ (reference sequence). The CDR3 DNA follows: TGTGCCAGCAGCCTTCTAGGTGCCGGGGAGCTGTTTTTT. Translating gives CASSLLGAGELFF.

The sample holds one count of this clone. J is TRBJ2-2 and V is TRBV6-6; no clear D. CDR3 length: 14 amino acids. V was trimmed by 3 bases and J by 3 bases, leaving 8 bases between them. The germline gives CDR1 MNHNY, CDR2 SVGAGI (reference sequence). The DNA for the CDR3 is TGTGCCAGCAGTTATTTCCGGGACACCGGGGAGCTGTTTTTT. Amino acid sequence: CASSYFRDTGELFF.